This T cell receptor (beta chain) was captured in a study of T cell responses to AZD1222 COVID-19 vaccine. Profiled with immunoSEQ multiplex PCR; TCRdb holds only in-frame clones, not every one. The table lists about 200,000 clones, roughly 92% of them singletons. Notes on the study in general: Reports indicate that nearly half of spike-specific TCRs are directed at unmutated variant regions. Repertoire samples came only from after the peak T cell response. Recipients of AZD1222 seropositive at baseline numbered only five or six. Donors, mostly white British, included more females; clonal diversity was possibly underestimated.

Turning to this clone: The antigen remains undetermined.

Looked up from germline, CDR1 is MNHEY and CDR2 is SVGAGI. Trimming took 7 bases from V and 4 from J; bases not matched to a gene: 7. The CDR3 is 14 amino acids. This receptor was taken from an adult who received the AZD1222 COVID-19 vaccine. Sequencing was performed on peripheral blood, taken 28 days after the second AZD1222 dose. The chain is built from TRBV6-5 and TRBJ2-5, with 9 bases that match TRBD2. The CDR3 nucleotides are TGTGCCAGCAAGGTCCTAGCGGGACGAGAGACCCAGTACTTC. It codes for CASKVLAGRETQYF.